This T cell receptor beta chain derives from a study of post-analysis software for immune sequencing data. The study's findings and limits: Among 5 or 6 TRBV segments more frequent in patients than controls were TRBV5-6, TRBV5-1 and TRBV20-1. For normalized Chao1 diversity, multiple sclerosis patients scored significantly lower than controls did.

This clonotype occurred a few times. The antigen remains undetermined. Each TCR beta cDNA library carried unique molecular identifiers. cDNA molecules numbering around 500,000 came from around 0.96 to 9.9 million T cells. TCRdb reprocessed the PCR reads via MiXCR and lists one record per CDR3 protein. This sample has 380,000 or so distinct CDR3 sequences, with roughly 35% found just once. The CDR3 spans 14 residues. V was cut by 2 bases and J by 4 bases, with 12 bases left in between. Germline V lookup: CDR1 DFQATT, CDR2 SNEGSKA (reference sequence). The clonotype comes from a girl aged 5 to 17 with multiple sclerosis. The chain joins TRBV20-1 to TRBJ2-1; D is possibly TRBD2 (5 bases). Input material: blood. CDR3 amino acids: CSARLLEGYNEQFF. The CDR3 DNA reads TGCAGTGCTAGACTCCTAGAGGGTTACAATGAGCAGTTCTTC.